In this sample, the clone carrying this T cell receptor (beta chain) turned up a few times. As yet, its antigen is unknown. Hyperthyroidism of Graves' type that showed no ophthalmopathy progression within 18 months was stable. Patients aged 18 to 65 had newly diagnosed hyperthyroidism lasting under 2 months. The record originates from a study of T cells in Graves' hyperthyroidism and ophthalmopathy. Study observations and caveats: Most thyroid clonotypes expanded above 0.001 were also detected in blood.

TCR beta CDR3 regions were amplified from RNA transcripts. HTBI primers were used for first-round RT-PCR of the TCR CDR3. TCRdb fed the multiplex PCR reads into MiXCR, producing one record per CDR3 protein. The repertoire has roughly 740,000 distinct CDR3 sequences, 16% of them found once; the top ten carry approximately 8.4%. The sequence came from a man younger than 30 with Graves' hyperthyroidism. Material for sequencing was blood.

In nucleotides, the CDR3 is TGTGCCAGCAGCTTATTCGGCGGGAGGGCCGTCACAGATACGCAGTATTTT. Translating gives CASSLFGGRAVTDTQYF. The chain combines TRBV7-2 with TRBJ2-3; 9 bases map to TRBD2. This CDR3 is 17 amino acids long. CDR1 SGHTA and CDR2 FQGNSA come from the germline V gene. The V and J ends lost 2 bases and 2 bases, in that order; junction bases with no gene match: 8. Supplemented by reference TRBV7-2 and TRBJ2-3, the full variable domain reads GAGVSQSPSNKVTEKGKDVELRCDPISGHTALYWYRQSLGQGLEFLIYFQGNSAPDKSGLPSDRFSAERTGGSVSTLTIQRTQQEDSAVYLCASSLFGGRAVTDTQYFGPGTRLTVL.